Below, 25 T cell receptor beta chains from the same sample are listed, as sequenced in a study of identical twins. TCRdb reprocessed the 5' RACE reads via MiXCR and lists one record per CDR3 protein. The table records 1.5 million to 2 million distinct CDR3 sequences, less than 35% of them present only once. Sequencing input: cord blood. The receptors come from a newborn girl in good health.

In its sample, this clonotype was seen a few times. V gene TRBV5-1 combines with J gene TRBJ2-7; 9 nucleotides agree with TRBD2. The germline V gene has CDR1 SGHRS and CDR2 YFSETQ. Unmatched junction bases numbered 5, after V lost 4 bases and J lost 3 bases. CDR3 length: 14 residues. CDR3 loop: CASSKRGDHYEQYF. As DNA, the CDR3 is TGCGCCAGCAGCAAGCGGGGGGATCACTACGAGCAGTACTTC.

The chain links TRBV7-9 to TRBJ2-1; 9 bases agree with TRBD2. Germline V gene sequence: CDR1 SEHNR, CDR2 FQNEAQ (reference sequence). Trimming took 1 base from V and 7 from J; bases not matched to a gene: 5. The CDR3 totals 15 residues. CDR3 DNA: TGTGCCAGCAGCTTAGTGGCTAGCGGGATGAATGAGCAGTTCTTC. Translated, it gives CASSLVASGMNEQFF.

The rearrangement links TRBV20-1 to TRBJ1-5; D remains ambiguous. Germline CDR1 DFQATT, CDR2 SNEGSKA (reference sequence). The CDR3 covers 14 residues. Trimming cost V 6 bases and J 1 base, with 13 bases left between them. This chain's CDR3 is CSATDLGSNQPQHF. The DNA for the CDR3 is TGCAGTGCCACGGACCTTGGGAGCAATCAGCCCCAGCATTTT.

The rearrangement uses TRBV20-1 and TRBJ1-2; D might be TRBD1 (6 bases). V was shortened by 0 bases and J by 6 bases, with 14 bases between the two germline ends. Per germline, CDR1 DFQATT and CDR2 SNEGSKA (reference sequence). The CDR3 contains 14 residues. The CDR3 spells CSARDTYRVDGYTF. Here the CDR3 DNA reads TGCAGTGCTAGAGATACGTACAGGGTTGATGGCTACACCTTC.

This clonotype was seen at least ten times. The rearrangement joins TRBV29-1 to TRBJ2-3; a weak D match, TRBD2 (5 bases). CDR1 SQVTM and CDR2 ANQGSEA come from the germline V gene. CDR3 length equals 14 residues. With 6 bases removed from V and 4 bases from J, the gap between germline ends came to 17 bases. The CDR3 reads CSVDHSVSPDTQYF. In DNA, the CDR3 is TGCAGCGTGGATCATAGCGTGAGCCCAGATACGCAGTATTTT.

J is TRBJ2-3 and V is TRBV11-3, with 12 bases fitting TRBD2. Germline V CDR1 and CDR2: SGHNT, YENEEA. This CDR3 contains 17 residues. The ends lost 5 bases at V and 8 bases at J; junction bases unmatched: 14. CDR3 residues: CASSGRLAGALTATQYF. DNA for the CDR3: TGTGCCAGCAGCGGACGACTAGCGGGAGCCCTAACGGCTACGCAGTATTTT.

J is TRBJ1-1 and V is TRBV16; D not resolved. V lost 3 bases to trimming and J lost 5 bases, with 7 bases between them. CDR3 length equals 12 residues. Germline V gene sequence: CDR1 KGHSY, CDR2 FQNENV. CDR3 sequence: CASSHRVTEAFF. CDR3 DNA sequence: TGTGCCAGCAGCCACCGGGTAACTGAAGCTTTCTTT.

The chain has TRBV7-2 and TRBJ2-5; D is possibly TRBD1 (5 bases). The V gene lost 1 base and the J gene lost 2 bases, with 14 bases spanning the gap. This CDR3 has 16 residues. Germline assignment: CDR1 SGHTA and CDR2 FQGNSA. This CDR3 reads CASSLVPYTGQETQYF. As DNA, the CDR3 is TGTGCCAGCAGCTTAGTACCCTACACAGGACAAGAGACCCAGTACTTC.

For this clonotype: A read error may explain this, as a much larger clone is one base away. The chain uses TRBV4-2 and TRBJ2-7, with 7 nucleotides matching TRBD2. The CDR3 length is 14 residues. The germline V gene encodes CDR1 LGHNA and CDR2 YNFKEQ. As DNA, the CDR3 is TGTGTCAGCAGCCTTGAAGCGGGGACTTACGAGCAGTACTTC. It codes for CVSSLEAGTYEQYF.

The sample holds a few counts of this clonotype. The genes are TRBV10-3 and TRBJ2-3; possibly TRBD2 for D (6 bases). Germline V gene data show CDR1 as ENHRY and CDR2 as SYGVKD. There are 14 residues in the CDR3. The ends were cut back, 6 bases at V and 5 bases at J, with 15 bases in the middle. In nucleotides, the CDR3 is TGTGCCATCAGGGGGACTTCTGATAGAGATACGCAGTATTTT. It yields the protein CAIRGTSDRDTQYF.

The chain couples TRBV9 to TRBJ2-3, with a weak D call TRBD2 (7 bases). Germline values: CDR1 SGDLS, CDR2 YYNGEE. V was clipped by 0 bases and J by 7 bases, with 18 bases between them. This CDR3 region has 16 residues. The CDR3, as DNA: TGTGCCAGCAGCGTAGGAGGGGGAGGGCCAGGCAATACGCAGTATTTT. Translating gives CASSVGGGGPGNTQYF. The full variable domain, in which reference TRBV9 and TRBJ2-3 provide the parts outside the CDR3, is DSGVTQTPKHLITATGQRVTLRCSPRSGDLSVYWYQQSLDQGLQFLIQYYNGEERAKGNILERFSAQQFPDLHSELNLSSLELGDSALYFCASSVGGGGPGNTQYFGPGTRLTVL.

This clonotype was seen a handful of times. The V and J genes are TRBV7-2 and TRBJ2-3; the D is unclear. The V end was cut by 2 bases, the J end by 6 bases, with 9 bases between. Per the germline V gene, CDR1 is SGHTA and CDR2 is FQGNSA. This CDR3 comprises 13 residues. CDR3 nucleotide sequence: TGTGCCAGCAGCTTAAAAGCTTCCGATACGCAGTATTTT. It codes for CASSLKASDTQYF.

CDR3 sequence (DNA): TGTGCCAGCAGTGAATGGGCGGGAGGGCTAGATACGCAGTATTTT. Amino acids: CASSEWAGGLDTQYF. This rearrangement joins TRBV2 to TRBJ2-3; 9 nucleotides agree with TRBD2. The trim removed 2 bases at V and 5 bases at J, leaving 5 bases unmatched. Germline V lookup: CDR1 SNHLY, CDR2 FYNNEI. CDR3 length: 15 amino acids. Filled out from reference TRBV2 and TRBJ2-3, the complete variable domain reads EPEVTQTPSHQVTQMGQEVILRCVPISNHLYFYWYRQILGQKVEFLVSFYNNEISEKSEIFDDQFSVERPDGSNFTLKIRSTKLEDSAMYFCASSEWAGGLDTQYFGPGTRLTVL.

This sequence joins TRBV7-2 and TRBJ2-1, with a tentative D call TRBD1 (5 bases). Trimming left V 6 bases short and J 4 bases short, with 22 bases between. CDR3 length: 17 residues. Germline CDR1 SGHTA, CDR2 FQGNSA. This chain's CDR3 is CASRAYFGAGFYNEQFF. The CDR3 region has the DNA TGTGCCAGCAGAGCTTATTTTGGGGCAGGGTTTTACAATGAGCAGTTCTTC.

This clonotype was observed a handful of times. This chain links TRBV7-9 with TRBJ1-2, with D possibly being TRBD1 (5 bases). With 1 base removed from V and 4 bases from J, the gap between germline ends came to 13 bases. This CDR3 is built from 15 residues. CDR1 and CDR2 from the germline V gene are SEHNR and FQNEAQ (reference sequence). In DNA form, the CDR3 reads TGTGCCAGCAGCTTAGTCGGGGGAGAGATCTATGGCTACACCTTC. The encoded protein is CASSLVGGEIYGYTF.

This clonotype was seen only a few times. V usage is TRBV7-9 and J usage is TRBJ1-2; perhaps TRBD1 as D (5 bases). V was trimmed by 5 bases and J by 9 bases, leaving 16 bases between them. Germline lookup yields CDR1 SEHNR and CDR2 FQNEAQ (reference sequence). The CDR3 runs 13 residues. CDR3 protein: CASSNRPGERYTF. The CDR3 DNA sequence: TGTGCCAGCAGCAACCGACCGGGGGAGCGCTACACCTTC.

The genes are TRBV24-1 and TRBJ1-2, with D unclear. CDR3 length: 13 residues. The germline V gene encodes CDR1 KGHDR and CDR2 SFDVKD. V was pared by 0 bases and J by 7 bases, with 8 bases between. The CDR3 coding sequence is TGTGCCACCAGTGATTTGAAGAGGGCTGGCTACACCTTC. Amino acid sequence: CATSDLKRAGYTF.

This clonotype has just a few counts. The chain has TRBV5-1 and TRBJ1-1; TRBD1 aligns across 8 bases. The ends lost 5 bases at V and 4 bases at J; junction bases unmatched: 10. Per germline, CDR1 SGHRS and CDR2 YFSETQ. This CDR3 has 15 residues. The chain's CDR3 is CASSRRTGYFTEAFF. CDR3 bases: TGCGCCAGCAGTCGAAGGACAGGGTACTTCACTGAAGCTTTCTTT.

This clonotype was observed a single time. The rearrangement joins TRBV5-1 to TRBJ2-5, with 8 bases aligning to TRBD1. CDR3 length: 15 amino acids. V gave up 2 bases and J gave up 11 bases; unmatched junction bases: 14. Germline V gives CDR1 SGHRS, CDR2 YFSETQ. CDR3 nucleotide sequence: TGCGCCAGCAGCTTCAAGGGACAGGATAATAATGAGCAGTACTTC. As protein: CASSFKGQDNNEQYF.

The chain is built from TRBV9 and TRBJ2-1, with D maybe TRBD2 (5 bases). V was shortened by 0 bases and J by 5 bases, with 6 bases between the two germline ends. The CDR3 is 13 amino acids. The germline V gene has CDR1 SGDLS and CDR2 YYNGEE. The CDR3 sequence: CASSVGTDNEQFF. DNA of the CDR3: TGTGCCAGCAGCGTAGGGACTGACAATGAGCAGTTCTTC.

The chain links TRBV27 to TRBJ2-7; D not certain. CDR3 length equals 13 residues. The V gene's germline CDR1 is MNHEY and CDR2 SMNVEV (reference sequence). The ends were cut back, 5 bases at V and 6 bases at J, with 14 bases in the middle. CDR3 nucleotide sequence: TGTGCCAGCAGTCTAGGGCCCGCCATCGAGCAGTACTTC. Protein sequence: CASSLGPAIEQYF.

The chain uses TRBV3-1 and TRBJ2-5; D unclear. The CDR3 spans 13 residues. V lost 1 base to trimming and J lost 5 bases, with 8 bases between them. CDR1 is LGHDT and CDR2 is YNNKEL in the germline V gene (reference sequence). The CDR3 sequence is CASSQGITETQYF. In nucleotides, the CDR3 is TGTGCCAGCAGCCAAGGGATCACGGAGACCCAGTACTTC.

The sample holds many counts of this clonotype. This sequence joins TRBV6-6 and TRBJ2-4, with D perhaps matching TRBD2 (6 bases). Between the trimmed V and J ends, which lost 2 bases and 1 base, there was a span of 6 bases. This CDR3 is built from 14 residues. Germline V CDR1 and CDR2: MNHNY, SVGAGI (reference sequence). In DNA form, the CDR3 reads TGTGCCAGCAGTTACGGGGGGGCCAAAAACATTCAGTACTTC. Translation gives CASSYGGAKNIQYF.

The chain employs TRBV12-3 or TRBV12-4 and TRBJ2-7, with unresolved D. This CDR3 is 17 amino acids long. V lost 3 bases to trimming and J lost 7 bases, with 25 bases between them. The CDR3 nucleotides are TGTGCCAGCAGTTTCCCCCCTTTATACCCGGCCTACAATGAGCAGTACTTC. Its translation: CASSFPPLYPAYNEQYF.

The chain carries TRBV11-2 and TRBJ2-5; 13 bases are shared with TRBD2. There are 16 residues in the CDR3. Germline V lookup: CDR1 SGHAT, CDR2 FQNNGV. Trimming cost V 5 bases and J 4 bases; bases outside gene matches: 7. The CDR3 bases are TGTGCCAGCAGCCCATTAACTAGCGGGAGGGGAGAGACCCAGTACTTC. Translated, it gives CASSPLTSGRGETQYF.